This T cell receptor beta chain was obtained from a study of T cell responses to AZD1222 COVID-19 vaccine (dated by TCRdb to about 2021). Regarding the study in general: AZD1222 recipients whose second dose came at about 4 weeks and those whose second dose came at about 12 weeks were combined into one group, since spike-specific TCR depth and breadth did not differ between the two schedules. TCR sequencing was performed for 230 to 250 trial participants, of whom around 200 were given two doses of AZD1222 and roughly 25 were given two doses of MenACWY control vaccine. Trial participants were enrolled into age subgroups of 18-55, 56-69 and 70-plus years, which contained around 150, 29 and 61 TCR-sequenced participants, respectively.

This specimen's time point label, per the study, means: baseline before first vaccination. The vaccinee samples were drawn from two UK trials, COV001 and COV002, one of which was a single-blind randomized controlled phase 2/3 trial testing AZD1222 (ChAdOx1 nCoV-19) in healthy adults. For TCRbeta chain sequencing, PBMC samples were collected from trial participants at day 0 and at day 28 after the second dose. The CDR3 regions of human TCRbeta chains were subjected to immunosequencing. In the paper's pipeline: Repertoire TCRs were checked for matches against a reference library of SARS-CoV-2-specific TCRs that had been generated using the MIRA antigen-specificity platform. Breadth was defined as the fraction of unique TCRs that were SARS-CoV-2-associated, and depth was defined as the fraction of total T cells that were SARS-CoV-2-associated. Using the MIRA data, each spike-specific TCR was mapped to the spike region that the TCR reacts to and placed in a CD4 or CD8 class. Log10-transformed breadth and depth values were compared by one-way ANOVA with Sidak's multiple comparisons tests. Held by TCRdb, this immuneACCESS table contains in-frame sequences only and omits some clones. Under half of the omission traces to an unresolved V gene where checked; the cause of the rest is unknown. V, J and clone size derive from that table, while D and trimming were established from the DNA sequence. The sample contains about 100,000 clones, 90% of them found a single time. 1% to 1.5% of the sample rests with the top ten.

General findings and caveats noted by the study authors: The whole spike protein was spanned by vaccine-associated CD4 TCRs, and dominant responses were seen in regions 160-218 and 743-854. Participants were mostly white British, with more females than males. The authors suggested clonal diversity may have been underestimated. In the small 56-69-year group, the increase in depth fell short of significance, most likely because of low power. Because no day 14 peak-response samples were available, repertoires were characterized only after the peak T cell response. Spike-specific TCR breadth and depth rose significantly after two AZD1222 doses compared with day 0 and with MenACWY recipients. Only five or six AZD1222 recipients were SARS-CoV-2 seropositive at baseline, limiting conclusions about previously exposed vaccinees. Nearly half of unique spike-specific TCRs reportedly recognized epitopes outside regions mutated in the B.1.351 and B.1.1.7 variants.

V loses 1 base, J loses 3 bases, and the germline ends lie 12 bases apart. From cysteine to phenylalanine, the CDR3 is 15 amino acids long. Of all the DNA, just the CDR3 is kept, 45 bases in frame from base 1. As encoded in the germline V gene, CDR1 is MNHEY while CDR2 is SVGAGI. About this clone: Which antigen it targets is not known. No qualities accompany the bases; no much larger clone lies one base away.

The sample in question was peripheral blood, obtained on day 0 of AZD1222 vaccination. In this chain, TRBV6-5 is recombined with TRBJ1-2; perhaps TRBD1 is the D gene, with 6 bases matching. The TCR sequence derives from an adult in good health. In nucleotides, the sequence is TGTGCCAGCAGTTACTTCGATACAGGGTACTATGGCTACACCTTC. The encoded protein is CASSYFDTGYYGYTF.